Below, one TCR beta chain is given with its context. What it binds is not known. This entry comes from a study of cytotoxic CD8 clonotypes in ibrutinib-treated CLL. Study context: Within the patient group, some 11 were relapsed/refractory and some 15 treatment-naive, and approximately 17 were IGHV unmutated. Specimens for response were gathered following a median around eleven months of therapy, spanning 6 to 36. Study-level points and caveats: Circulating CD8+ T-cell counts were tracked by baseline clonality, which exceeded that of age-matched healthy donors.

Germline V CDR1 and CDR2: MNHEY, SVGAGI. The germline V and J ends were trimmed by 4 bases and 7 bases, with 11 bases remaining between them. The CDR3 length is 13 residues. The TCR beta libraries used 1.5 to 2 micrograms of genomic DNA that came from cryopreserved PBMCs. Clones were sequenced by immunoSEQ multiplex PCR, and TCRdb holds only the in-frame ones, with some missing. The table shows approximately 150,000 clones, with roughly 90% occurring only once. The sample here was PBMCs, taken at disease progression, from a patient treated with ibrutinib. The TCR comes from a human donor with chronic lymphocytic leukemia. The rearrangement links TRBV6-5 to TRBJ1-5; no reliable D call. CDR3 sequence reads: CASSSNSGQPQHF. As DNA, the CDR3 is TGTGCCAGCAGTTCGAACTCCGGGCAGCCCCAGCATTTT.